This TCR beta chain was identified in a study of blood T cell repertoires in COVID-19. Study-wide background: Some COVID-19 samples were acute and others convalescent; all came from the United States, Italy and Spain. The cDNA or gDNA used as material had been derived from T cells, B-cell-depleted T cells, or PBMCs.

Source study methods: Using reference gene primer amplification, nucleated cell counts were estimated. Assay: immunoSEQ multiplex PCR; the TCRdb copy retains only in-frame clones and omits some. Clonal size and the V and J genes are those of that table, whereas D and trimming came from the DNA. The sample lists 200,000 to 300,000 clones, roughly four fifths occurring once. The CDR3 has 17 amino acids. Trimming left V 6 bases short and J 6 bases short, with 26 bases between. In germline, CDR1 is SEHNR, CDR2 FQNEAQ (reference sequence). The V call is TRBV7-9, the J call TRBJ2-5, with D maybe TRBD2 (5 bases). Sequencing input: peripheral blood. This clonotype originated in a man aged 25-45 years who had recovered from COVID-19. In DNA form, the CDR3 reads TGTGCCAGCAGTCACACATCCAGCGGAGGAACTCTGAAGACCCAGTACTTC. Protein sequence: CASSHTSSGGTLKTQYF.